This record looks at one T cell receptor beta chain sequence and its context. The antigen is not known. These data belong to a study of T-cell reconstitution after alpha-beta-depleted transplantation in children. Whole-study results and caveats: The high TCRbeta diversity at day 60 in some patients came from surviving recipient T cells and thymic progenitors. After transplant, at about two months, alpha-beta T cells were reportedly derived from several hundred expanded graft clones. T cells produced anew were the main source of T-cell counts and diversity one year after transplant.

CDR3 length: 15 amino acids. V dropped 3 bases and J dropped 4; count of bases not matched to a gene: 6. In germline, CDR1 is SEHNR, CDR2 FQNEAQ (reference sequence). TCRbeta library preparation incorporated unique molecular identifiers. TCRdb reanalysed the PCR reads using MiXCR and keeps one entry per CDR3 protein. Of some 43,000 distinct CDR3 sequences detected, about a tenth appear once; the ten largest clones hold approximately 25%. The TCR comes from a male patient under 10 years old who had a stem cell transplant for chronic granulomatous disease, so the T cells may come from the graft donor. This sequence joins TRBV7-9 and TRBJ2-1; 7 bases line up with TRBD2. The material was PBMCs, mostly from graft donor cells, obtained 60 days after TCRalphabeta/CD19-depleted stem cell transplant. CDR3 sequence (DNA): TGTGCCAGCAGCTTTGCTCTAGCGGATTACAATGAGCAGTTCTTC. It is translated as CASSFALADYNEQFF.